Below, 10 T cell receptor beta chains from the same sample are listed, as sequenced in a study of blood T cell repertoires in COVID-19. Sequenced by immunoSEQ multiplex PCR; TCRdb stores in-frame clones only, minus some. This sample has 290,000 or so clones, with approximately 90% found just once. Sequencing was carried out using PBMCs or T cells enriched from blood (not recorded which). The receptor source for this set is a woman aged 25-40 years who had recovered from COVID-19.

The chain combines TRBV6-5 with TRBJ1-4; 9 bases agree with TRBD1. V lost 7 bases and J lost 8; bases outside the gene matches: 5. Germline CDR1 is MNHEY and CDR2 is SVGAGI. The CDR3 runs to 13 residues. CDR3 sequence reads: CASKQQGAEKLFF. The CDR3 DNA is TGTGCCAGCAAACAACAGGGGGCGGAAAAACTGTTTTTT.

This clone has only one observation. The V and J genes are TRBV30 and TRBJ2-3, with 10 bases identical to TRBD2. Germline V gene data show CDR1 as GTSNPN and CDR2 as SVGIG (reference sequence). The V segment lost 1 base and the J segment 6 bases; nucleotides outside the gene matches: 4. There are 14 residues in the CDR3. The CDR3 DNA is TGTGCCTGGAGTGGCCTAGCGGGAGTCGATACGCAGTATTTT. It translates to CAWSGLAGVDTQYF.

This chain joins TRBV2 and TRBJ1-5; TRBD1 might be the D (5 bases). Germline CDR1 is SNHLY and CDR2 is FYNNEI. CDR3 length equals 17 residues. V was pared by 2 bases and J by 3 bases, with 17 bases between. CDR3 nucleotides: TGTGCCAGCAGTGAATATTTGGGGCATAGGGACAATCAGCCCCAGCATTTT. This codes for CASSEYLGHRDNQPQHF.

This clone has a handful of counts. The chain joins TRBV27 to TRBJ2-1; 14 bases map to TRBD2. This CDR3 spans 18 amino acids. The V gene's germline CDR1 is MNHEY and CDR2 SMNVEV (reference sequence). V lost 0 bases to trimming and J lost 0 bases; unmatched junction nucleotides: 1. CDR3 DNA: TGTGCCAGCAGTTTATCGGGGACTAGCGGGAGCTCCTACAATGAGCAGTTCTTC. Amino acids: CASSLSGTSGSSYNEQFF.

The V gene is TRBV5-5, the J gene TRBJ2-2; possible D gene TRBD1, 5 bases. The CDR3 length is 14 residues. Looked up from germline, CDR1 is SGHKS and CDR2 is YYEKEE (reference sequence). Trimming stripped 0 bases from V and 4 bases from J, with 7 bases between. This CDR3 is CASSLEGVTGELFF. In DNA form, the CDR3 reads TGTGCCAGCAGCTTGGAAGGGGTCACCGGGGAGCTGTTTTTT.

The chain couples TRBV27 to TRBJ2-5, with D perhaps matching TRBD1 (6 bases). The V and J ends lost 1 base and 3 bases respectively, with 9 bases between them. In germline, CDR1 is MNHEY, CDR2 SMNVEV (reference sequence). This CDR3 contains 14 residues. CDR3 DNA sequence: TGTGCCAGCAGTTTATTACGGACAGAAGAGACCCAGTACTTC. Encoded protein: CASSLLRTEETQYF.

The chain uses TRBV30 and TRBJ2-2, with 8 bases fitting TRBD2. The CDR3 consists of 14 residues. Germline CDR1 GTSNPN, CDR2 SVGIG (reference sequence). With V trimmed by 7 bases and J by 6 bases, 10 bases remained unmatched. The CDR3 region is CASPGGLVSGELFF. Written as DNA, the CDR3 is TGTGCCTCACCGGGGGGACTAGTATCCGGGGAGCTGTTTTTT.

The V gene is TRBV28, the J gene TRBJ1-2; 7 positions agree with TRBD1. The V gene's germline CDR1 is MDHEN and CDR2 SYDVKM. V gave up 6 bases and J gave up 5 bases; unmatched junction bases: 6. This CDR3 region has 13 residues. The CDR3 DNA follows: TGTGCCAGCAGGGCGGGACAGACGTATGGCTACACCTTC. As protein: CASRAGQTYGYTF.

Concerning this clone itself: The germline gene is not matched at one end of the junction; a read error may be the cause. The rearrangement links TRBV20-1 to TRBJ1-1, with D uncertain. Germline CDR1 is DFQATT and CDR2 is SNEGSKA (reference sequence). This CDR3 has 11 residues. The CDR3 loop is CSARAGTEAFF. The CDR3 nucleotides are TGCAGTGCAAGAGCGGGAACTGAAGCTTTCTTT.

The rearrangement joins TRBV6-2 or TRBV6-3 to TRBJ2-1; D not certain. The V gene's germline CDR1 is MNHEY and CDR2 SVGEGT. The ends were cut back, 2 bases at V and 4 bases at J, with 9 bases in the middle. The CDR3 consists of 14 residues. The CDR3 DNA reads TGTGCCAGCAGTTACCGGCAGGATTACAATGAGCAGTTCTTC. Translating it yields CASSYRQDYNEQFF.